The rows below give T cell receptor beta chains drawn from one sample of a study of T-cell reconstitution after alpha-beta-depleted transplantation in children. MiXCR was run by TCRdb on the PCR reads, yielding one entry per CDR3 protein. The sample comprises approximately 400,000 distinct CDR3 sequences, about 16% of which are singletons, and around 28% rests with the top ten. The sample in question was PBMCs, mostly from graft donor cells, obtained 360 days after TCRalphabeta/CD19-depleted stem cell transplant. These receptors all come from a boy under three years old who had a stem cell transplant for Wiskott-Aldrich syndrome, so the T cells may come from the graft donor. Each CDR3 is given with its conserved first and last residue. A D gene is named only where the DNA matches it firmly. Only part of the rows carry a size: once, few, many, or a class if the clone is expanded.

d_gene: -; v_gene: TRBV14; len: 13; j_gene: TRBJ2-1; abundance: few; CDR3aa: CASSQVWGNEQFF; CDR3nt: TGTGCCAGCAGCCAAGTTTGGGGGAATGAGCAGTTCTTC
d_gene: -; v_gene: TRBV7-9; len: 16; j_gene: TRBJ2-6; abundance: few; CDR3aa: CASSLTTAPGANVLTF; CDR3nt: TGTGCCAGCAGCTTGACGACAGCACCTGGGGCCAACGTCCTGACTTTC
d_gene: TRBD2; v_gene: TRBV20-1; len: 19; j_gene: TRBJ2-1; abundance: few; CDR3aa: CSAERLAGGPMGSYNEQFF; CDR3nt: TGCAGTGCAGAGAGACTAGCGGGAGGGCCCATGGGCTCCTACAATGAGCAGTTCTTC
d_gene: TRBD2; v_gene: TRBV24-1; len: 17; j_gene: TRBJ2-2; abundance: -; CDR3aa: CATSDLSGRANTGELFF; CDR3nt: TGTGCCACCAGTGATTTGAGCGGGAGGGCCAACACCGGGGAGCTGTTTTTT
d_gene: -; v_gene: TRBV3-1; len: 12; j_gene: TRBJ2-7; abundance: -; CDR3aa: CASSLDRIEQYF; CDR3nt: TGTGCCAGCAGCCTCGACAGGATTGAGCAGTACTTC
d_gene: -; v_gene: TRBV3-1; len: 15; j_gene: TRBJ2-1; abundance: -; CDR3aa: CASSQVGTPYNEQFF; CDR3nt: TGTGCCAGCAGCCAAGTAGGGACTCCTTACAATGAGCAGTTCTTC
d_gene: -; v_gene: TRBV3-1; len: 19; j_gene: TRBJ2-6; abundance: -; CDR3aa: CASSQKIPGPGTGANVLTF; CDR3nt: TGTGCCAGCAGCCAAAAGATACCGGGACCAGGAACTGGGGCCAACGTCCTGACTTTC
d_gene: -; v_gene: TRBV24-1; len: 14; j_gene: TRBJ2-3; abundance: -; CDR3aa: CATKPRAGRDTQYF; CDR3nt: TGTGCCACCAAGCCCCGTGCGGGCAGAGATACGCAGTATTTT
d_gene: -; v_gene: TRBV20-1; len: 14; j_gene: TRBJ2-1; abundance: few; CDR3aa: CSASQGPSYNEQFF; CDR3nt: TGCAGTGCTTCGCAGGGGCCATCCTACAATGAGCAGTTCTTC
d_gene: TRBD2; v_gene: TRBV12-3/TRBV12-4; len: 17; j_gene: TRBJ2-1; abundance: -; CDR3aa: CASSLHWTSGRKNEQFF; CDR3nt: TGTGCCAGCAGTTTGCATTGGACTAGCGGGAGAAAAAATGAGCAGTTCTTC
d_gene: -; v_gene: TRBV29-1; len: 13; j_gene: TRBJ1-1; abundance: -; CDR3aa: CSAGQIWNTEAFF; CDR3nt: TGCAGCGCTGGACAGATATGGAACACTGAAGCTTTCTTT
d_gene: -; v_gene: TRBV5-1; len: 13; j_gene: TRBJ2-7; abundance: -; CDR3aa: CASSSVRGKEQYF; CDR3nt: TGCGCCAGCAGCTCGGTGAGGGGGAAAGAGCAGTACTTC
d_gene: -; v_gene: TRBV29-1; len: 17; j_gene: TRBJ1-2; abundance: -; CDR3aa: CSAALGQGIPINYGYTF; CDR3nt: TGCAGCGCTGCTCTCGGGCAGGGGATTCCGATTAACTATGGCTACACCTTC
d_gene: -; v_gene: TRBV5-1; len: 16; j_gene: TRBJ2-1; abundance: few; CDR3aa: CASSPGGGSSYNEQFF; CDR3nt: TGCGCCAGCAGCCCTGGTGGGGGGAGCTCCTACAATGAGCAGTTCTTC
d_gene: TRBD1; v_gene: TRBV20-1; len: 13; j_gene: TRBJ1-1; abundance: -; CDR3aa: CSARTGVNTEAFF; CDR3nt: TGCAGTGCAAGGACAGGGGTGAACACTGAAGCTTTCTTT
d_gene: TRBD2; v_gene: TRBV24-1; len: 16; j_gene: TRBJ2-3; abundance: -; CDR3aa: CATSDFSRERTDTQYF; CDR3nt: TGTGCCACCAGTGATTTCTCGCGGGAGCGCACAGATACGCAGTATTTT
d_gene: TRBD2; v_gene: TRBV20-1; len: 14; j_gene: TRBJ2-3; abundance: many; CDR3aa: CSAGLAALPDTQYF; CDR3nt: TGCAGTGCTGGACTAGCGGCCCTACCAGATACGCAGTATTTT
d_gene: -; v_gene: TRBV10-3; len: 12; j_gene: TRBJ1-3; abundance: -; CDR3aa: CAIQSSGNTIYF; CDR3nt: TGTGCCATCCAGAGCTCTGGAAACACCATATATTTT
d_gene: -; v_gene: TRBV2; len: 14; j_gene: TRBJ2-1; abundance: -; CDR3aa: CASGDSSLYNEQFF; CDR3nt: TGTGCCAGCGGTGACTCATCCCTATACAATGAGCAGTTCTTC
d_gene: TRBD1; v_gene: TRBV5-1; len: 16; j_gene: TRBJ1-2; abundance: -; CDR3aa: CASSGGTGVANYGYTF; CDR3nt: TGCGCCAGCAGCGGGGGGACAGGGGTGGCTAACTATGGCTACACCTTC
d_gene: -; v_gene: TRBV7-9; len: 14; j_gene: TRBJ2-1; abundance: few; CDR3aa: CASSLPISYNEQFF; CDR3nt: TGTGCCAGCAGCTTGCCGATCTCCTACAATGAGCAGTTCTTC
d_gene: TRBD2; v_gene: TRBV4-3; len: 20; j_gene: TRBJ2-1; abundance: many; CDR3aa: CASSQALRRERAVGNNEQFF; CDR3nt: TGCGCCAGCAGCCAAGCTCTCCGGCGGGAGAGAGCCGTGGGCAACAATGAGCAGTTCTTC
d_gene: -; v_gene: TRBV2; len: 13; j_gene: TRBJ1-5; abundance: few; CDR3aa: CASRTDSNQPQHF; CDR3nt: TGTGCCAGCAGGACAGACAGCAATCAGCCCCAGCATTTT
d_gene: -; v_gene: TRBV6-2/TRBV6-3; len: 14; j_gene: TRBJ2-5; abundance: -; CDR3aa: CASSYSIHKETQYF; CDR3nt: TGTGCCAGCAGTTACTCGATACATAAGGAGACCCAGTACTTC
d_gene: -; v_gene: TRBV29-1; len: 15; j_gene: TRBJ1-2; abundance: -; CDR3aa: CSVGSTVGGLYGYTF; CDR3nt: TGCAGCGTTGGAAGCACAGTGGGGGGTTTATATGGCTACACCTTC
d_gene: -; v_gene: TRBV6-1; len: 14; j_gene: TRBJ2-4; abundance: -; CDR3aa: CASSPLLAKNIQYF; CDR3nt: TGTGCCAGCAGTCCTCTACTAGCCAAAAACATTCAGTACTTC
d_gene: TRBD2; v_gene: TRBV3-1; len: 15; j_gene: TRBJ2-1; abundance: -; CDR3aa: CASTHLAGPYNEQFF; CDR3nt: TGTGCCAGCACCCATCTAGCGGGACCCTACAATGAGCAGTTCTTC
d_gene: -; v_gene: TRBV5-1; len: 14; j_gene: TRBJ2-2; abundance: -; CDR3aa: CASSLGLGTGELFF; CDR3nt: TGCGCCAGCAGCTTGGGGCTAGGGACCGGGGAGCTGTTTTTT
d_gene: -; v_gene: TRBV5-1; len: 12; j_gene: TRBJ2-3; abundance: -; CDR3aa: CASRESTDTQYF; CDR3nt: TGCGCCAGCAGGGAGAGCACAGATACGCAGTATTTT
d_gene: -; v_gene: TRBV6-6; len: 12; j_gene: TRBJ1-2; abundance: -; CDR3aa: CASSYSEGKYTF; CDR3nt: TGTGCCAGCAGTTACTCTGAGGGGAAGTACACCTTC
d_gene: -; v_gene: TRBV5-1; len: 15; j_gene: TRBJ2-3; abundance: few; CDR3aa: CASSLGIRSTDTQYF; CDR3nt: TGCGCCAGCAGCTTGGGAATCCGGAGCACAGATACGCAGTATTTT
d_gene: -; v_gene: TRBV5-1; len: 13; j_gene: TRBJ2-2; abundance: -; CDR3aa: CASSSTDGGELFF; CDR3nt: TGCGCCAGCAGCTCAACGGATGGCGGGGAGCTGTTTTTT
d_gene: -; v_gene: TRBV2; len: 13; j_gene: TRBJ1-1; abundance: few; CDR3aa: CASSALRDTEAFF; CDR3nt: TGTGCCAGCAGCGCATTAAGGGACACTGAAGCTTTCTTT
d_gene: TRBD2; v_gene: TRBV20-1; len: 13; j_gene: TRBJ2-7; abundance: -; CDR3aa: CSARSGSPYEQYF; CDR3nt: TGCAGTGCTAGAAGCGGGAGTCCCTACGAGCAGTACTTC
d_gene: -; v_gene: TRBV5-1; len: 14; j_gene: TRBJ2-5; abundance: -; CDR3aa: CASSAFGGQETQYF; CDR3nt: TGCGCCAGCAGCGCCTTCGGGGGACAAGAGACCCAGTACTTC
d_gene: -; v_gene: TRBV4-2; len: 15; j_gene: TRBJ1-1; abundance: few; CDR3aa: CASSQDITGNTEAFF; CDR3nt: TGTGCCAGCAGCCAAGATATAACAGGAAACACTGAAGCTTTCTTT
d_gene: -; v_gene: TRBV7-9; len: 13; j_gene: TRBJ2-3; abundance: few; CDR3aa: CASTADSFNTQYF; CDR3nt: TGTGCCAGCACCGCAGACAGTTTTAATACGCAGTATTTT
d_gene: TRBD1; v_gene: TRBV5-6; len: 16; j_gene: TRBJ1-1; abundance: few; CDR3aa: CASSLEGGPVNTEAFF; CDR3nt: TGTGCCAGCAGCTTGGAAGGGGGCCCGGTGAACACTGAAGCTTTCTTT
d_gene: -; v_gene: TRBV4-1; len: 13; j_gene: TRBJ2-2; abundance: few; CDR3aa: CASSQPMAGELFF; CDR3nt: TGCGCCAGCAGCCAGCCGATGGCCGGGGAGCTGTTTTTT
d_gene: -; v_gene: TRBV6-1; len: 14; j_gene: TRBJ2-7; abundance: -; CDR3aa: CATAVGTGPYEQYF; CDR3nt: TGTGCCACCGCCGTGGGTACAGGGCCCTACGAGCAGTACTTC
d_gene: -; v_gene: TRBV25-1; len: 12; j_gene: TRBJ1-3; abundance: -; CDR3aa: CASSEYQGEAYF; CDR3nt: TGTGCCAGCAGTGAATATCAAGGGGAGGCCTATTTT
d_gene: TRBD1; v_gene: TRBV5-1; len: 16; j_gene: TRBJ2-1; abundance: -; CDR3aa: CASSYLTGQGPNEQFF; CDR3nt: TGCGCCAGCAGCTATCTAACGGGACAGGGCCCCAATGAGCAGTTCTTC
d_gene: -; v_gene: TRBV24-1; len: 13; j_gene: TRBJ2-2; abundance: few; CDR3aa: CATSYRDTGELFF; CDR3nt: TGTGCCACCAGCTACAGGGACACCGGGGAGCTGTTTTTT
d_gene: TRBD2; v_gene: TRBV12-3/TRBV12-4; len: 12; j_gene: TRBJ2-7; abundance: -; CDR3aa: CASKLAGLEQYF; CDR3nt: TGTGCCAGCAAACTAGCGGGACTCGAGCAGTACTTC
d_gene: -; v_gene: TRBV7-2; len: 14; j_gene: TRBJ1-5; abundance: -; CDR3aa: CASSLDSSAQPQHF; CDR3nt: TGTGCCAGCAGCCTAGACAGCTCCGCTCAGCCCCAGCATTTT
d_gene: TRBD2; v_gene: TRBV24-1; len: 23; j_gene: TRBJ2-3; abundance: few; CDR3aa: CATSEGDRHSERAGGHWRDTQYF; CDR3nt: TGTGCCACCAGTGAAGGAGACAGGCACTCAGAAAGAGCGGGAGGACATTGGAGAGATACGCAGTATTTT
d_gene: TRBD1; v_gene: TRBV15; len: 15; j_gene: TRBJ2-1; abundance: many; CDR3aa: CATSRDRGLYNEQFF; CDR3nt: TGTGCCACCAGCAGAGACAGGGGGCTTTACAATGAGCAGTTCTTC
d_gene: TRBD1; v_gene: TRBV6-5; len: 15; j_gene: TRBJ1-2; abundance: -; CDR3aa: CASSSPRTGRYGYTF; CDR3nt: TGTGCCAGCAGTTCCCCAAGGACAGGGCGCTATGGCTACACCTTC
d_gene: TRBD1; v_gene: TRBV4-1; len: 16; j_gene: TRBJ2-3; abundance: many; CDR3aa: CASSQEGQGRTDTQYF; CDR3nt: TGCGCCAGCAGCCAAGAGGGACAGGGGAGGACAGATACGCAGTATTTT
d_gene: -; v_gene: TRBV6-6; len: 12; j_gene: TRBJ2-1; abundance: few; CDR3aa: CASSYQYNEQFF; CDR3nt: TGTGCCAGCAGTTACCAATACAATGAGCAGTTCTTC
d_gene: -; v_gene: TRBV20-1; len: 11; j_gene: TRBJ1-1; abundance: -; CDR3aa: CSARGTSEAFF; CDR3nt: TGCAGTGCTAGGGGCACGAGTGAAGCTTTCTTT
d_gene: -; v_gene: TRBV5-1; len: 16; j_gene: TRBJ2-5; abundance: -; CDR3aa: CASSLAPQGAGETQYF; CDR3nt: TGCGCCAGCAGCTTGGCCCCACAGGGTGCGGGAGAGACCCAGTACTTC
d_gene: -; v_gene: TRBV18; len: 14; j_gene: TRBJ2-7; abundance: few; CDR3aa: CASSRRKDAYEQYF; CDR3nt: TGTGCCAGCTCACGTCGAAAGGATGCCTACGAGCAGTACTTC
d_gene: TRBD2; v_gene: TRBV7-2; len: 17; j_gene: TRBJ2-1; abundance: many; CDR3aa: CASRYWGLAGEGNEQFF; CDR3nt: TGTGCCAGCAGATATTGGGGACTAGCGGGAGAGGGAAATGAGCAGTTCTTC
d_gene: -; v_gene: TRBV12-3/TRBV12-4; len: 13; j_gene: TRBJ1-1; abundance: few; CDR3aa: CASSLGGTGRAFF; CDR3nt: TGTGCCAGCAGTTTAGGGGGGACCGGTCGAGCTTTCTTT
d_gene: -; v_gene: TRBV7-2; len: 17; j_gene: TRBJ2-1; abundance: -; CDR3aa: CASSAPWGLGPYNEQFF; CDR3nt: TGTGCCAGCAGCGCCCCGTGGGGTCTAGGGCCTTACAATGAGCAGTTCTTC
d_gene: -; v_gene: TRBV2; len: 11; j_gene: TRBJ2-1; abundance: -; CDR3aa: CASLRGHEQFF; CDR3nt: TGTGCCAGCTTAAGGGGCCATGAGCAGTTCTTC
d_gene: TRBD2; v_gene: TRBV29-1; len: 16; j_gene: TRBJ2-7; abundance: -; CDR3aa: CSSLWRRGRGDYEQYF; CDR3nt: TGCAGCTCGTTGTGGAGGCGCGGGAGGGGGGACTACGAGCAGTACTTC
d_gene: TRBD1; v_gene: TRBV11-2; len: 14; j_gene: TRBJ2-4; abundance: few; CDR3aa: CASSPGTDKNIQYF; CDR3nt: TGTGCCAGCAGCCCCGGGACAGATAAAAACATTCAGTACTTC
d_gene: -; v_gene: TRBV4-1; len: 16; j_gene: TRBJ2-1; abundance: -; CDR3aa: CASSQVKVVAYNEQFF; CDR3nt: TGCGCCAGCAGCCAAGTCAAGGTTGTGGCCTACAATGAGCAGTTCTTC